This T cell receptor beta chain is drawn from a study of preoperative IRX-2 immunotherapy in early breast cancer. Germline CDR1 reads MNHGY; CDR2 reads SAAAGT. J was trimmed by 0 bases and V by 6 bases; bases with no gene match: 6. This CDR3 has 15 amino acids. Treatment denoted: preoperative locoregional IRX-2 cytokine immunotherapy. Patients received preoperative, locoregional IRX-2 cytokine immunotherapy in a phase Ib study. Clones were sequenced by immunoSEQ multiplex PCR, and TCRdb holds only the in-frame ones, with some missing. Of about 89,000 clones listed, roughly 85% are singletons. The chain combines TRBV6-8 with TRBJ1-1; 8 bases are shared with TRBD1. This specimen consisted of tumor tissue, obtained after IRX-2 immunotherapy. This sequence originates from a human donor with breast cancer. The chain's CDR3 is CASRERQGMNTEAFF. The CDR3 nucleotides are TGTGCCAGCAGGGAAAGACAGGGGATGAACACTGAAGCTTTCTTT.